This entry lists 6 T cell receptor beta chains sequenced from one sample in a study of blood T cell repertoires in COVID-19. Libraries were prepared by immunoSEQ multiplex PCR; TCRdb keeps only in-frame clonotypes and omits some of them. The profile covers fewer than 300,000 clones, with 70% to 90% appearing a single time and over 2% taken by the ten largest. Sequencing was done on a sample of peripheral blood. The origin of the receptors is a woman between 45 and 60 years old with acute or convalescent COVID-19.

This chain uses TRBV28 with TRBJ2-3; the match to TRBD2 covers 8 bases. CDR1 MDHEN and CDR2 SYDVKM come from the germline V gene. The CDR3 has 14 amino acids. Trimming removed 7 bases from V and 0 bases from J; junction bases left unmatched: 3. The CDR3 sequence: CASTTSVSTDTQYF. The CDR3 DNA reads TGTGCCAGCACGACTAGCGTAAGCACAGATACGCAGTATTTT.

The rearrangement links TRBV6-5 to TRBJ2-7; 9 bases match TRBD2. After removal of 5 bases from V and 0 bases from J, the junction contained 5 bases not matched to a gene. Germline V gene data show CDR1 as MNHEY and CDR2 as SVGAGI. CDR3 length equals 15 residues. The CDR3 coding sequence is TGTGCCAGCAGTAGGGCGGGGGGGATCTCCTACGAGCAGTACTTC. Encoded protein: CASSRAGGISYEQYF.

The rearrangement links TRBV2 to TRBJ2-3, with D possibly being TRBD1 (6 bases). CDR1 is SNHLY, CDR2 FYNNEI, per germline. The length of the CDR3 is 14 residues. The ends were cut back, 11 bases at V and 5 bases at J, with 20 bases in the middle. The CDR3 nucleotides read TGTGCCGGAAATTCCGGGACACGGCAAGATACGCAGTATTTT. It translates to CAGNSGTRQDTQYF.

The chain carries TRBV5-4 and TRBJ2-3, with 7 positions matching TRBD2. Germline CDR1 and CDR2: SGHNT and YYREEE (reference sequence). This CDR3 is 14 amino acids long. The V and J ends lost 4 bases and 9 bases, in that order; junction bases with no gene match: 11. CDR3 residues: CASSRWGGVPTQYF. CDR3 coding DNA: TGTGCCAGCAGCAGGTGGGGGGGTGTGCCGACGCAGTATTTT.

J is TRBJ2-7 and V is TRBV28; D is ambiguous. The ends were cut back, 4 bases at V and 6 bases at J, with 10 bases in the middle. The CDR3 is made up of 12 amino acids. In germline, CDR1 is MDHEN, CDR2 SYDVKM. The CDR3 nucleotides read TGTGCCAGCAGTTCCTCCCCCTCCGAGCAGTACTTC. Protein sequence: CASSSSPSEQYF.

The rearrangement joins TRBV2 to TRBJ2-2, with TRBD2 matching over 7 bases. CDR1 SNHLY and CDR2 FYNNEI come from the germline V gene. Unmatched junction bases numbered 5, after V lost 6 bases and J lost 1 base. The CDR3 covers 15 residues. The CDR3 bases are TGTGCCAGCAGCGCCGTAGCGGGGAACACCGGGGAGCTGTTTTTT. Its translation: CASSAVAGNTGELFF.